Listed here are 18 T cell receptor beta chains from one sample, sequenced in a study of T cells in Graves' hyperthyroidism and ophthalmopathy. Amplified TCR beta CDR3 regions derived from RNA transcripts. HTBI primers were employed in a first-round RT-PCR of the TCR CDR3. Via MiXCR, TCRdb re-called the multiplex PCR reads, giving one row per CDR3 protein. The sample records about 500,000 distinct CDR3 sequences, more than 15% being singletons. The sample comprised blood. The receptors shown here come from a woman aged 25 to 45 with Graves' ophthalmopathy.

This chain uses TRBV6-2 or TRBV6-3 with TRBJ1-2; D gene uncertain. Trimming shortened V by 6 bases and J by 4 bases, and 15 bases separated the two germline ends. Looked up from germline, CDR1 is MNHEY and CDR2 is SVGEGT. The CDR3 is 14 amino acids. The CDR3 region is CASRNASVGYGYTF. In nucleotides, the CDR3 is TGTGCCAGCAGGAATGCCTCGGTCGGCTATGGCTACACCTTC.

This clonotype was found a few times. The chain combines TRBV4-2 with TRBJ2-2, with D unresolved. This CDR3 is built from 15 residues. V lost 0 bases, J lost 2 bases, and 7 bases lay in between. Germline V gene sequence: CDR1 LGHNA, CDR2 YNFKEQ. CDR3 sequence reads: CASSQEPVNTGELFF. In nucleotides, the CDR3 is TGTGCCAGCAGCCAAGAACCAGTCAACACCGGGGAGCTGTTTTTT.

This chain joins TRBV20-1 and TRBJ2-3; 10 bases line up with TRBD2. The length of the CDR3 is 13 residues. CDR1 and CDR2 (germline): DFQATT, SNEGSKA (reference sequence). With V trimmed by 5 bases and J by 6 bases, 5 bases remained unmatched. The CDR3 DNA reads TGCAGTGCTTCCCCTAGCGGGAGTGATACGCAGTATTTT. This encodes CSASPSGSDTQYF.

The gene calls are TRBV30 and TRBJ1-1, with a weak D call TRBD1 (6 bases). Germline V gene sequence: CDR1 GTSNPN, CDR2 SVGIG (reference sequence). The CDR3 loop spans 15 amino acids. V lost 1 base and J 4 bases, leaving 16 bases between the germline ends. This chain's CDR3 is CAWSGGRQSRTEAFF. The CDR3 bases are TGTGCCTGGAGTGGGGGGCGCCAGAGTCGCACTGAAGCTTTCTTT.

There are a few counts of this clonotype. The genes are TRBV27 and TRBJ1-6; D might be TRBD1 (5 bases). This CDR3 comprises 15 residues. Germline loops: CDR1 MNHEY, CDR2 SMNVEV (reference sequence). Trimming stripped 2 bases from V and 10 bases from J, with 15 bases between. This chain's CDR3 is CASSLPPLGDSPLHF. CDR3 DNA: TGTGCCAGCAGTTTACCACCCCTAGGGGACTCACCCCTCCACTTT.

This chain links TRBV25-1 with TRBJ2-5; 8 bases agree with TRBD1. The germline gives CDR1 MGHDK, CDR2 SYGVNS. With V trimmed by 6 bases and J by 3 bases, 3 bases remained unmatched. The length of the CDR3 is 13 residues. This CDR3 reads CASRTGAKETQYF. CDR3 sequence (DNA): TGTGCCAGCAGGACAGGGGCGAAAGAGACCCAGTACTTC.

This clonotype was counted at least ten times. The CDR3 spells CATSDPGAGASYNEQFF. As DNA, the CDR3 is TGTGCCACCAGTGACCCCGGAGCGGGAGCGTCCTACAATGAGCAGTTCTTC. The chain couples TRBV24-1 to TRBJ2-1, with 8 bases lining up with TRBD2. The CDR3 runs to 17 residues. Trimming removed 4 bases from V and 1 base from J; junction bases left unmatched: 8. CDR1 and CDR2 (germline): KGHDR, SFDVKD.

This clonotype was detected ten times or more. V and J are TRBV6-1 and TRBJ2-5; possible D gene TRBD2, 6 bases. The CDR3 sequence is 15 residues long. Trimming removed 6 bases from V and 0 bases from J, with 14 bases in between. Germline-derived CDR1 and CDR2 are MNHNS and SASEGT. The CDR3 sequence is CASSTSLPYQETQYF. The CDR3 bases are TGTGCCAGCAGCACTAGCCTCCCTTACCAAGAGACCCAGTACTTC.

There are many counts of this clonotype. This rearrangement joins TRBV9 to TRBJ2-2, with D unresolved. The CDR3 runs 12 residues. The V gene lost 2 bases and the J gene lost 4 bases, with 3 bases spanning the gap. Germline CDR1 is SGDLS and CDR2 is YYNGEE. CDR3 sequence: CASSVVTGELFF. The DNA of the CDR3 is TGTGCCAGCAGCGTGGTCACCGGGGAGCTGTTTTTT.

This sequence joins TRBV10-3 and TRBJ2-7; D is ambiguous. The CDR3 has 14 amino acids. V was clipped by 3 bases and J by 1 base, with 10 bases between them. CDR1 is ENHRY and CDR2 is SYGVKD in the germline V gene. Here the CDR3 reads CAISEPTLSYEQYF. The CDR3 DNA is TGTGCCATCAGTGAACCGACCTTATCCTACGAGCAGTACTTC.

About this clonotype: This may arise from a read error, as a much more abundant clone is one base away. The chain couples TRBV28 to TRBJ2-7, with D possibly TRBD1 on 6 matching bases. CDR1 MDHEN and CDR2 SYDVKM come from the germline V gene. V lost 4 bases and J 3 bases, leaving 16 bases between the germline ends. This CDR3 has 15 amino acids. The CDR3 DNA is TGTGCCAGCAGTTCCCCCAGGACAGAGATCTACGAGCAGTACTTC. Its protein is CASSSPRTEIYEQYF.

This clonotype was counted a few times. The chain has TRBV11-2 and TRBJ1-6; a possible D gene is TRBD1 (6 bases). CDR1 and CDR2 from the germline V gene are SGHAT and FQNNGV. There are 13 residues in the CDR3. V lost 7 bases and J lost 4, with 8 bases in between. The CDR3 DNA reads TGTGCCAGCACCCAGGGGTATAATTCACCCCTCCACTTT. Protein sequence: CASTQGYNSPLHF. Complete variable domain (other parts from reference TRBV11-2 and TRBJ1-6): EAGVAQSPRYKIIEKRQSVAFWCNPISGHATLYWYQQILGQGPKLLIQFQNNGVVDDSQLPKDRFSAERLKGVDSTLKIQPAKLEDSAVYLCASTQGYNSPLHFGNGTRLTVT.

This clonotype has a count of ten or more. This chain uses TRBV12-3 or TRBV12-4 with TRBJ2-1, with 7 bases fitting TRBD1. This CDR3 has 14 amino acids. Losses at the gene ends were 1 base for V and 10 bases for J; bases not matched to a gene: 7. In DNA form, the CDR3 reads TGTGCCAGCAGTTTAGGTCAGGGGGATCCGGAGCAGTTCTTC. Translation gives CASSLGQGDPEQFF.

This clonotype was observed at least ten times. This chain joins TRBV7-2 and TRBJ2-7; maybe TRBD2 (6 bases). The germline V and J ends were trimmed by 5 bases and 7 bases, with 18 bases remaining between them. Germline loops: CDR1 SGHTA, CDR2 FQGNSA. The CDR3 spans 14 residues. The CDR3 loop is CASSPVGGVREQYF. The CDR3 DNA is TGTGCCAGCAGCCCGGTTGGAGGGGTACGAGAGCAGTACTTC. The whole variable domain, remainder taken from reference TRBV7-2 and TRBJ2-7, is GAGVSQSPSNKVTEKGKDVELRCDPISGHTALYWYRQSLGQGLEFLIYFQGNSAPDKSGLPSDRFSAERTGGSVSTLTIQRTQQEDSAVYLCASSPVGGVREQYFGPGTRLTVT.

The chain combines TRBV14 with TRBJ1-2; 8 positions match TRBD1. The CDR3 totals 15 residues. V dropped 3 bases and J dropped 2; count of bases not matched to a gene: 5. CDR1 is SGHDN and CDR2 is FVKESK in the germline V gene. Written as DNA, the CDR3 is TGTGCCAGCAGCCAGAAGACAGGGGTGAACTATGGCTACACCTTC. Translated, it gives CASSQKTGVNYGYTF.

This clonotype was observed at least ten times. The chain joins TRBV3-1 to TRBJ1-1; D remains unclear. The V gene's germline CDR1 is LGHDT and CDR2 YNNKEL (reference sequence). V lost 0 bases to trimming and J lost 7 bases, with 12 bases between them. The CDR3 loop spans 14 amino acids. The CDR3 DNA reads as TGTGCCAGCAGCCAAGAAGGTTTGGCAGATGAAGCTTTCTTT. Amino acids: CASSQEGLADEAFF.

The chain joins TRBV7-3 to TRBJ2-6; D unresolved. This CDR3 region has 16 residues. The germline V gene has CDR1 SGHTA and CDR2 FQGTGA. V dropped 1 base and J dropped 0 bases, with 7 bases sitting between them. The CDR3 protein is CASSLKLSSGANVLTF. DNA for the CDR3: TGTGCCAGCAGCTTAAAACTTTCCTCTGGGGCCAACGTCCTGACTTTC. Using reference TRBV7-3 and TRBJ2-6 for the parts outside the CDR3, the full variable domain is GAGVSQTPSNKVTEKGKYVELRCDPISGHTALYWYRQSLGQGPEFLIYFQGTGAADDSGLPNDRFFAVRPEGSVSTLKIQRTERGDSAVYLCASSLKLSSGANVLTFGAGSRLTVL.

This clonotype was seen a few times. CDR3 coding DNA: TGTGCCAGTAGATTTGGGAACACTGAAGCTTTCTTT. Translated, it gives CASRFGNTEAFF. The gene calls are TRBV19 and TRBJ1-1; D not resolved. There are 12 residues in the CDR3. CDR1 is LNHDA, CDR2 SQIVND, per germline (reference sequence). Trimming removed 6 bases at V and 1 base at J, with 6 bases between.